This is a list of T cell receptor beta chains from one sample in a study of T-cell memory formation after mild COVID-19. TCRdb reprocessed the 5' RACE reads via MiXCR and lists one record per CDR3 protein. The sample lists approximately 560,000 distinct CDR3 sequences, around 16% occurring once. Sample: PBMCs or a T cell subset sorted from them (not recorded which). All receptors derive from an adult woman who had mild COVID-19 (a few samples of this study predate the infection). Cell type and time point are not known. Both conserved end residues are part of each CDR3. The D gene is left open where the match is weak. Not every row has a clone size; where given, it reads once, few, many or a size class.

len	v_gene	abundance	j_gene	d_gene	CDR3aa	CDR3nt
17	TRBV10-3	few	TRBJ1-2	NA	CAISTPRGGNQNYGYTF	TGTGCCATCAGTACGCCGAGGGGAGGGAATCAGAACTATGGCTACACCTTC
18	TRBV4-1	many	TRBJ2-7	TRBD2	CASSQREGGRDFSYEQYF	TGCGCCAGCAGCCAAAGGGAGGGTGGAAGAGATTTCTCCTACGAGCAGTACTTC
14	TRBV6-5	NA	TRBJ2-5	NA	CASSYDREWTASYF	TGTGCCAGCAGTTATGATAGAGAGTGGACGGCATCGTACTTC
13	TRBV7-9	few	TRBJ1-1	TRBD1	CASSTTGIGEAFF	TGTGCCAGCAGCACGACAGGGATTGGTGAAGCTTTCTTT
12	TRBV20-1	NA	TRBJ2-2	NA	CSASGGHGELFF	TGCAGTGCTAGCGGGGGTCACGGGGAGCTGTTTTTT
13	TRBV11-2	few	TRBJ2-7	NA	CASSQGQHYEQYF	TGTGCCAGCAGCCAAGGACAGCACTACGAGCAGTACTTC
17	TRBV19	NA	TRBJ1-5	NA	CASSVTNRVQVHQPQHF	TGTGCCAGTAGTGTGACCAACAGGGTTCAGGTCCATCAGCCCCAGCATTTT
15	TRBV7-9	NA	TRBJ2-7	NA	CASSPDGVILYEQYF	TGTGCCAGCAGCCCCGACGGCGTCATCCTCTACGAGCAGTACTTC
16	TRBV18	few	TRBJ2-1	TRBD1	CASSPSGDRDYNEQFF	TGTGCCAGCTCACCATCGGGGGACAGGGACTACAATGAGCAGTTCTTC
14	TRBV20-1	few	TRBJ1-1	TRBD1	CSARVGQGVTEAFF	TGCAGTGCTAGAGTCGGACAGGGAGTCACTGAAGCTTTCTTT
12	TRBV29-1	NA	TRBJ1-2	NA	CSVDYSYYGYTF	TGCAGCGTTGATTACAGCTACTATGGCTACACCTTC
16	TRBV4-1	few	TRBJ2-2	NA	CASSRAGRANTGELFF	TGCGCCAGCAGCCGGGCGGGTCGCGCGAACACCGGGGAGCTGTTTTTT
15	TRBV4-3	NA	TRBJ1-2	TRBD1	CASSQNPGQGSGYTF	TGCGCCAGCAGCCAAAACCCGGGACAGGGCTCTGGCTACACCTTC
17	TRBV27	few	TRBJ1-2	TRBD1	CASSLFGTGQESYGYTF	TGTGCCAGCAGTTTATTTGGGACGGGACAGGAGAGCTATGGCTACACCTTC
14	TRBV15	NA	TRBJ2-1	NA	CATLEGSPYNEQFF	TGTGCCACCCTTGAGGGGTCTCCCTACAATGAGCAGTTCTTC
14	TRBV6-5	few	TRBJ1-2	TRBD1	CASSYSAGGYGYTF	TGTGCCAGCAGTTACTCGGCAGGGGGCTATGGCTACACCTTC
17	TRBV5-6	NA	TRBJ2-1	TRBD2	CASSFGLAGGPGDEQFF	TGTGCCAGCAGCTTTGGGCTAGCGGGGGGGCCTGGAGATGAGCAGTTCTTC
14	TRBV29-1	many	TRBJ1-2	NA	CSGGTPDRNYGYTF	TGCAGCGGAGGGACACCCGATAGGAACTATGGCTACACCTTC
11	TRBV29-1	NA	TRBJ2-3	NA	CSVEGADTQYF	TGCAGCGTTGAAGGCGCAGATACGCAGTATTTT
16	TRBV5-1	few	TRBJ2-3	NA	CASSSKHRGGGDTQYF	TGCGCCAGCAGCTCAAAGCACAGGGGAGGCGGGGATACGCAGTATTTT
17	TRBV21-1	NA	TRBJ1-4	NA	CASSMCGALPLNEKLFF	TGTGCCAGCAGCATGTGTGGAGCCCTTCCACTTAATGAAAAACTGTTTTTT
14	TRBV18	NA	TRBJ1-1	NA	CASSSRVGYTEAFF	TGTGCCAGCTCATCCAGGGTGGGGTACACTGAAGCTTTCTTT
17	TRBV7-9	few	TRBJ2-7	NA	CASSRFSGTGRSYEQYF	TGTGCCAGCAGCCGTTTTTCCGGGACGGGCCGCTCCTACGAGCAGTACTTC
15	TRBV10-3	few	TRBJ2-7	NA	CAISESGRSPYEQYF	TGTGCCATCAGTGAGTCTGGCCGAAGCCCCTACGAGCAGTACTTC
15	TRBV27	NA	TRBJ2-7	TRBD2	CASSLQKVPGGEQYF	TGTGCCAGCAGTCTCCAGAAGGTCCCGGGGGGGGAGCAGTACTTC
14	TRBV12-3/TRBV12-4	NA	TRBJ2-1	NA	CASSFQHSGNEQFF	TGTGCCAGCAGCTTTCAGCACTCTGGCAATGAGCAGTTCTTC
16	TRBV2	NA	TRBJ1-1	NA	CASSPLEATGRTEAFF	TGTGCCAGCAGTCCTTTGGAGGCGACAGGTCGGACTGAAGCTTTCTTT
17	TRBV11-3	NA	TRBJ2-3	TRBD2	CASSSRLAGVGTDTQYF	TGTGCCAGCAGCTCCCGACTAGCGGGAGTCGGCACAGATACGCAGTATTTT
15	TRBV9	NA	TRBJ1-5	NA	CASSEGTNSNQPQHF	TGTGCCAGCAGCGAGGGGACTAATAGCAATCAGCCCCAGCATTTT
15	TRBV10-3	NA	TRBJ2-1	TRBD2	CAIAAAGGQINEQFF	TGTGCCATCGCCGCAGCGGGGGGGCAAATAAATGAGCAGTTCTTC
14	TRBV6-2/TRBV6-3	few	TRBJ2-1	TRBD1	CASSRTGAYNEQFF	TGTGCCAGCTCCCGGACAGGGGCCTACAATGAGCAGTTCTTC
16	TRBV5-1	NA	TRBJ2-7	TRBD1	CASSLGDRDWSYEQYF	TGCGCCAGCAGCTTGGGTGACAGGGATTGGTCCTACGAGCAGTACTTC
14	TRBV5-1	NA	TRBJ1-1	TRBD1	CASANLDRGSEAFF	TGCGCCAGCGCCAATCTTGACAGGGGGAGTGAAGCTTTCTTT
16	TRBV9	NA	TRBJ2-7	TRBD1	CASSFAPGQGPYEQYF	TGTGCCAGCAGCTTTGCGCCGGGACAGGGTCCCTACGAGCAGTACTTC
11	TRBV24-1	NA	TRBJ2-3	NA	CATNPIGTQYF	TGTGCCACCAACCCAATAGGGACGCAGTATTTT
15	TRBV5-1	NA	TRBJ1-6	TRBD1	CASSPTTGDNSPLHF	TGCGCCAGCAGCCCAACGACAGGGGATAATTCACCCCTCCACTTT
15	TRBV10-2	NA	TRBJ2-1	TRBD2	CASTKLAGGDGEQFF	TGCGCCAGCACTAAACTAGCGGGGGGGGACGGAGAGCAGTTCTTC
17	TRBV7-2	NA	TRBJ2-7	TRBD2	CASSVNGLAGFPSVQYF	TGTGCCAGCAGCGTAAATGGGCTAGCGGGATTCCCATCAGTGCAGTACTTC
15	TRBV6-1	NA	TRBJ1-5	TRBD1	CASSGGQTDNQPQHF	TGTGCCAGCAGTGGGGGACAGACCGATAATCAGCCCCAGCATTTT
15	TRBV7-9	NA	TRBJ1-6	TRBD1	CASSKTGTGVSPLHF	TGTGCCAGCAGCAAAACCGGGACAGGGGTTTCACCCCTCCACTTT
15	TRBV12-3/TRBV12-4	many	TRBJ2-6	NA	CASSLRTAGANVLTF	TGTGCCAGCAGTTTACGGACAGCTGGGGCCAACGTCCTGACTTTC
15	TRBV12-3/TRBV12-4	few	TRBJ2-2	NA	CASKSLSGNTGELFF	TGTGCCAGCAAGTCCTTATCAGGGAACACCGGGGAGCTGTTTTTT
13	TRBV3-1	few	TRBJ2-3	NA	CASSRHRVDTQYF	TGTGCCAGCAGCCGGCACAGGGTAGATACGCAGTATTTT
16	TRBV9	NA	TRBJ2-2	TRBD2	CASSPAGSGVSGELFF	TGTGCCAGCAGCCCCGCGGGTAGCGGGGTATCCGGGGAGCTGTTTTTT
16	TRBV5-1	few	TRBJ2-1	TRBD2	CASSFAGRALRNEQFF	TGCGCCAGCAGCTTCGCCGGGAGGGCCCTTAGAAATGAGCAGTTCTTC
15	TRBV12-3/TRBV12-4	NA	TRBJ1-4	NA	CASSNSGTFDEKLFF	TGTGCCAGCAGTAACTCCGGGACCTTCGATGAAAAACTGTTTTTT
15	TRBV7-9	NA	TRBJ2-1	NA	CASRPVLGGGREQFF	TGTGCCAGCAGACCCGTCCTGGGAGGTGGGAGGGAGCAGTTCTTC
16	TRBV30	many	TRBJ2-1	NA	CAWGRRSPRRDNEQFF	TGTGCCTGGGGGAGGCGAAGTCCCCGGCGGGACAATGAGCAGTTCTTC
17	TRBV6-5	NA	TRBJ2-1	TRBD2	CASSRTSGLSSYNEQFF	TGTGCCAGCAGCCGGACTAGCGGGCTGAGCTCCTACAATGAGCAGTTCTTC
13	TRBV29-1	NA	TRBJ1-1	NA	CSVSGPVNTEAFF	TGCAGCGTTTCGGGACCCGTGAACACTGAAGCTTTCTTT
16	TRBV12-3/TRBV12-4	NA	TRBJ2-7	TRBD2	CASSPPGKRGQYEQYF	TGTGCCAGCAGTCCCCCCGGGAAGCGGGGCCAGTACGAGCAGTACTTC
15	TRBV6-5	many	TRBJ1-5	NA	CASRITRASNQPQHF	TGTGCCAGCAGAATTACCAGGGCTAGCAATCAGCCCCAGCATTTT
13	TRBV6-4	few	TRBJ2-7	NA	CASSRDGGYEQYF	TGTGCCAGCAGCCGGGACGGAGGCTACGAGCAGTACTTC
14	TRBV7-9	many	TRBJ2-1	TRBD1	CASSPGQGYNEQFF	TGTGCCAGCAGCCCCGGACAGGGTTACAATGAGCAGTTCTTC